Below are 31 T cell receptor beta chains sequenced from a single sample in a study of blood T cell repertoires in COVID-19. The table came from immunoSEQ multiplex PCR; TCRdb's copy has only in-frame clones and leaves some out. Among approximately 280,000 clones, over 75% were seen once, and the ten largest hold 9.5% to 11%. Sequencing was performed on peripheral blood. These receptors were collected from a woman aged 70-85 years with acute or convalescent COVID-19.

The chain joins TRBV5-6 to TRBJ2-7; D gene unclear. V was cut by 3 bases and J by 5 bases, with 15 bases left in between. Germline CDR1 reads SGHDT; CDR2 reads YYEEEE. The CDR3 is made up of 14 amino acids. This CDR3 reads CASSWSVNVHEQYF. CDR3 DNA sequence: TGTGCCAGCAGCTGGAGCGTCAACGTCCACGAGCAGTACTTC.

The rearrangement links TRBV5-1 to TRBJ2-7; TRBD1 matches at 9 bases. V lost 4 bases, J lost 6 bases, and 8 bases stayed unmatched. The CDR3 extends over 14 amino acids. In germline, CDR1 is SGHRS, CDR2 YFSETQ. CDR3 in DNA: TGCGCCAGCAGCATAACCGGGACAGGGATCGAGCAGTACTTC. Translated, it gives CASSITGTGIEQYF.

There are a few counts of this clone. The V and J genes are TRBV29-1 and TRBJ1-1; 8 bases agree with TRBD1. Germline CDR1 is SQVTM and CDR2 is ANQGSEA. This CDR3 contains 11 residues. Unmatched junction bases numbered 9, after V lost 7 bases and J lost 11 bases. The CDR3 region has the DNA TGCAGCGGATCCTCGACAGGGGTCGCTTTCTTT. Its protein is CSGSSTGVAFF.

The chain employs TRBV18 and TRBJ1-6; TRBD1 is a possible D gene (6 bases). V lost 5 bases and J lost 5, with 22 bases in between. The CDR3 loop spans 18 amino acids. Germline-derived CDR1 and CDR2 are KGHSH and LQKENI. The CDR3 nucleotides read TGTGCCAGCTCAGCCCGTCTAGGGGGGGCGAATGATAATTCACCCCTCCACTTT. Translated: CASSARLGGANDNSPLHF. Full variable domain (remainder filled in from reference TRBV18 and TRBJ1-6): NAGVMQNPRHLVRRRGQEARLRCSPMKGHSHVYWYRQLPEEGLKFMVYLQKENIIDESGMPKERFSAEFPKEGPSILRIQQVVRGDSAAYFCASSARLGGANDNSPLHFGNGTRLTVT.

V usage is TRBV5-1 and J usage is TRBJ2-1, with 8 bases identical to TRBD2. This CDR3 region has 14 residues. The germline gives CDR1 SGHRS, CDR2 YFSETQ. J lost 6 bases, V lost 0 bases, and 2 bases had no gene match. This CDR3 is CASSLGTSPNEQFF. The CDR3, as DNA: TGCGCCAGCAGCTTGGGGACTAGCCCCAATGAGCAGTTCTTC.

This chain connects TRBV5-6 to TRBJ1-2, with 11 bases identical to TRBD1. Germline V gene data show CDR1 as SGHDT and CDR2 as YYEEEE. The CDR3 is 17 amino acids. Trimming at V came to 0 bases and at J to 4 bases, leaving 8 bases not matched to a gene. The CDR3 DNA reads TGTGCCAGCAGCTTGGGGACAGGGGGCCCCCTTCTCTATGGCTACACCTTC. Its protein product is CASSLGTGGPLLYGYTF.

V is TRBV18 and J is TRBJ2-2, with 7 bases identical to TRBD2. Germline lookup yields CDR1 KGHSH and CDR2 LQKENI. The CDR3 contains 14 residues. J was trimmed by 6 bases and V by 6 bases; bases with no gene match: 7. The CDR3 region has the DNA TGTGCCAGCTCCCCCGGGACTACATCCGGGGAGCTGTTTTTT. Translating it yields CASSPGTTSGELFF. Full variable domain (rest looked up from reference TRBV18 and TRBJ2-2): NAGVMQNPRHLVRRRGQEARLRCSPMKGHSHVYWYRQLPEEGLKFMVYLQKENIIDESGMPKERFSAEFPKEGPSILRIQQVVRGDSAAYFCASSPGTTSGELFFGEGSRLTVL.

J is TRBJ1-2 and V is TRBV10-3; D is possibly TRBD1 (5 bases). Trimming took off 3 bases at V and 8 bases at J, with 16 bases between the two ends. This CDR3 contains 14 residues. Looked up from germline, CDR1 is ENHRY and CDR2 is SYGVKD. The CDR3 protein is CAISDTQGLGGYTF. CDR3 in DNA: TGTGCCATCAGTGATACTCAGGGACTCGGGGGCTACACCTTC.

DNA for the CDR3: TGCGCCAGCAGCTTGGAGCATGAGCAGTTCTTC. This encodes CASSLEHEQFF. V is TRBV5-1 and J is TRBJ2-1; D not certain. Germline loops: CDR1 SGHRS, CDR2 YFSETQ. V lost 0 bases and J lost 8, with 3 bases in between. The CDR3 length is 11 residues.

V is TRBV6-5 and J is TRBJ1-6; D uncertain. This CDR3 spans 14 amino acids. Trimming removed 2 bases at V and 7 bases at J, with 9 bases between. The V gene's germline CDR1 is MNHEY and CDR2 SVGAGI. The CDR3 loop reads CASSYVGRNSPLHF. CDR3 bases: TGTGCCAGCAGTTACGTCGGGAGGAATTCACCCCTCCACTTT.

This chain uses TRBV25-1 with TRBJ1-2; 7 bases match TRBD1. CDR1 is MGHDK, CDR2 SYGVNS, per germline. There are 14 residues in the CDR3. V dropped 3 bases and J dropped 4; count of bases not matched to a gene: 5. The CDR3: CASSDTGQLYGYTF. CDR3 DNA sequence: TGTGCCAGCAGTGACACGGGACAGCTCTATGGCTACACCTTC.

The rearrangement joins TRBV18 to TRBJ2-7, with a possible D match to TRBD1 (5 bases). Germline loops: CDR1 KGHSH, CDR2 LQKENI. The CDR3 totals 14 residues. The V and J ends lost 3 bases and 2 bases respectively, with 11 bases between them. The CDR3 region has the DNA TGTGCCAGCTCACCCACCAGGGTGACCTACGAGCAGTACTTC. Encoded protein: CASSPTRVTYEQYF.

This sequence joins TRBV19 and TRBJ2-4; 9 nucleotides line up with TRBD1. Trimming at V came to 3 bases and at J to 7 bases, leaving 7 bases not matched to a gene. From germline, CDR1 is LNHDA and CDR2 SQIVND (reference sequence). The CDR3 loop spans 15 amino acids. CDR3 coding DNA: TGTGCCAGTAGTATGGGACAGGGAAGGGGGAACATTCAGTACTTC. This gives the protein CASSMGQGRGNIQYF.

V usage is TRBV5-1 and J usage is TRBJ1-1; tentatively, D is TRBD1 (6 bases). CDR3 size: 13 residues. Germline lookup yields CDR1 SGHRS and CDR2 YFSETQ. V was pared by 3 bases and J by 4 bases, with 10 bases between. CDR3 residues: CASSSDSATEAFF. The CDR3 region has the DNA TGCGCCAGCAGCTCGGACAGTGCCACTGAAGCTTTCTTT.

The chain joins TRBV10-1 to TRBJ2-1; 11 bases align to TRBD2. Germline CDR1 is WNHNN and CDR2 is SYGVQD (reference sequence). Trimming cost V 0 bases and J 8 bases; bases outside gene matches: 6. This CDR3 has 16 amino acids. CDR3 region: CASSESRLAGSDEQFF. In DNA form, the CDR3 reads TGCGCCAGCAGTGAGTCGAGACTAGCGGGGAGTGATGAGCAGTTCTTC.

V gene TRBV30 combines with J gene TRBJ1-5; D unresolved. This CDR3 spans 13 amino acids. The V and J ends lost 0 bases and 6 bases respectively, with 9 bases between them. Germline CDR1 is GTSNPN and CDR2 is SVGIG (reference sequence). The CDR3 loop reads CAWSVSVSQPQHF. The CDR3 DNA reads as TGTGCCTGGAGTGTATCCGTGAGTCAGCCCCAGCATTTT.

This chain joins TRBV5-1 and TRBJ1-2; TRBD1 agrees at 12 bases. This CDR3 region has 16 residues. The germline CDR1 and CDR2 sequences are SGHRS and YFSETQ. Losses at the gene ends were 4 bases for V and 8 bases for J; bases not matched to a gene: 12. The DNA of the CDR3 is TGCGCCAGCAGCCCCGCCCCCGGGACAGGGGGCAAAGGCTACACCTTC. Translation: CASSPAPGTGGKGYTF. Drawing the rest from reference TRBV5-1 and TRBJ1-2, the complete variable domain is KAGVTQTPRYLIKTRGQQVTLSCSPISGHRSVSWYQQTPGQGLQFLFEYFSETQRNKGNFPGRFSGRQFSNSRSEMNVSTLELGDSALYLCASSPAPGTGGKGYTFGSGTRLTVV.

This chain's CDR3 is CASSQDTLAATTDTQYF. CDR3 coding DNA: TGTGCCAGCAGCCAAGATACCCTAGCGGCAACCACAGATACGCAGTATTTT. J is TRBJ2-3 and V is TRBV4-2, with 7 bases that match TRBD2. Unmatched junction bases numbered 8, after V lost 0 bases and J lost 2 bases. Germline loops: CDR1 LGHNA, CDR2 YNFKEQ. The CDR3 sequence is 17 residues long.

The chain has TRBV2 and TRBJ2-3, with D possibly being TRBD2 (6 bases). This CDR3 is built from 14 residues. V dropped 7 bases and J dropped 0 bases, with 11 bases sitting between them. CDR1 and CDR2 (germline): SNHLY, FYNNEI. For the CDR3, the DNA is TGTGCCAGCAAGTCGGGGAGGAGCACAGATACGCAGTATTTT. It yields the protein CASKSGRSTDTQYF.

The chain is built from TRBV10-2 and TRBJ2-3; 9 nucleotides agree with TRBD2. Germline V CDR1 and CDR2: WSHSY, SAAADI. The junction had 7 bases not matched to a gene; V was cut back by 3 bases and J by 3 bases. The CDR3 has 16 residues. The CDR3 DNA reads TGCGCCAGCAGTGACAGGCGGGGGGGAAGTACAGATACGCAGTATTTT. It translates to CASSDRRGGSTDTQYF.

The table lists this clone with a count of one. V and J are TRBV19 and TRBJ2-5, with TRBD2 matching over 14 bases. Losses at the gene ends were 3 bases for V and 3 bases for J; bases not matched to a gene: 0. CDR3 length: 15 amino acids. Germline-derived CDR1 and CDR2 are LNHDA and SQIVND (reference sequence). The CDR3 DNA sequence: TGTGCCAGTAGTATGGGACTAGCGGGGGAAGAGACCCAGTACTTC. Translation gives CASSMGLAGEETQYF.

The CDR3: CASSWTGLEAFF. DNA of the CDR3: TGTGCCAGCAGCTGGACTGGGCTCGAAGCTTTCTTT. The V gene is TRBV2, the J gene TRBJ1-1; D not certain. V was shortened by 6 bases and J by 8 bases, with 13 bases between the two germline ends. The germline V gene has CDR1 SNHLY and CDR2 FYNNEI. The CDR3 extends over 12 amino acids. The full variable domain, rest sourced from reference TRBV2 and TRBJ1-1, is EPEVTQTPSHQVTQMGQEVILRCVPISNHLYFYWYRQILGQKVEFLVSFYNNEISEKSEIFDDQFSVERPDGSNFTLKIRSTKLEDSAMYFCASSWTGLEAFFGQGTRLTVV.

V gene TRBV7-9 combines with J gene TRBJ2-7, with D perhaps matching TRBD1 (5 bases). Germline V gene sequence: CDR1 SEHNR, CDR2 FQNEAQ (reference sequence). The CDR3 consists of 15 residues. V dropped 1 base and J dropped 3 bases, with 13 bases sitting between them. Here the CDR3 DNA reads TGTGCCAGCAGCTTAGAGGTAGTGACAGTCTACGAGCAGTACTTC. Translated, it gives CASSLEVVTVYEQYF.

This chain uses TRBV7-6 with TRBJ1-6; D unclear. The CDR3 extends over 15 amino acids. Trimming removed 1 base from V and 7 bases from J, with 11 bases in between. CDR1 and CDR2 (germline): SGHVS, FNYEAQ. The CDR3 reads CASSLDQGGNSPLHF. CDR3 coding DNA: TGTGCCAGCAGCTTAGACCAAGGCGGGAATTCACCCCTCCACTTT.

The chain combines TRBV11-2 with TRBJ1-3, with TRBD1 matching 8 bases. Germline V CDR1 and CDR2: SGHAT, FQNNGV. The CDR3 runs 15 residues. J gave up 6 bases and V 3 bases, and 7 bases lay outside the gene matches. CDR3 loop: CASSLQGAATNTIYF. In nucleotides, the CDR3 is TGTGCCAGCAGCTTGCAGGGGGCGGCTACAAACACCATATATTTT.

In this sample, this clone turned up a few times. This chain joins TRBV19 and TRBJ1-3; a possible D gene is TRBD1 (6 bases). Trimming stripped 5 bases from V and 0 bases from J, with 11 bases between. Germline lookup yields CDR1 LNHDA and CDR2 SQIVND (reference sequence). The CDR3 extends over 15 amino acids. The CDR3 sequence: CASSHRQVSGNTIYF. The CDR3 nucleotides are TGTGCCAGTAGTCACCGACAGGTCTCTGGAAACACCATATATTTT.

A few counts support this clone. The chain carries TRBV5-1 and TRBJ1-6; TRBD1 agrees at 9 bases. The V and J ends lost 0 bases and 9 bases, in that order; junction bases with no gene match: 4. From germline, CDR1 is SGHRS and CDR2 YFSETQ. This CDR3 region has 15 residues. CDR3: CASSLAGTGSSPLHF. Written as DNA, the CDR3 is TGCGCCAGCAGCTTGGCCGGGACAGGGAGTTCACCCCTCCACTTT.

The chain uses TRBV7-9 and TRBJ2-3, with TRBD1 matching 11 bases. The junction had 3 bases not matched to a gene; V was cut back by 4 bases and J by 6 bases. The CDR3 is made up of 14 amino acids. Germline V lookup: CDR1 SEHNR, CDR2 FQNEAQ (reference sequence). CDR3 sequence: CASSWGQGDDTQYF. CDR3 sequence (DNA): TGTGCCAGCAGCTGGGGACAGGGGGACGATACGCAGTATTTT.

This clone was detected a few times. This chain links TRBV2 with TRBJ2-1; 9 nucleotides line up with TRBD1. V was clipped by 2 bases and J by 4 bases; unmatched bases: 9. Germline loops: CDR1 SNHLY, CDR2 FYNNEI. The CDR3 sequence is 17 residues long. CDR3 DNA sequence: TGTGCCAGCAGTGAACAGGCCCCGGGGACAGGGTACAATGAGCAGTTCTTC. This sequence encodes CASSEQAPGTGYNEQFF.

Concerning this clone itself: Other DNA sequences in the same sample also yield this CDR3. The chain is built from TRBV3-1 (or the pseudogene TRBV3-2) and TRBJ2-5, with unresolved D. The germline V gene has CDR1 LGHDT and CDR2 YNNKEL (reference sequence). The CDR3 covers 12 residues. The V and J ends lost 1 base and 5 bases respectively, with 5 bases between them. The CDR3 loop reads CASSQVRETQYF. CDR3 coding DNA: TGTGCCAGCAGCCAAGTGAGGGAGACCCAGTACTTC.

This clone was recorded once. The chain is built from TRBV18 and TRBJ2-7, with D possibly matching TRBD2 (7 bases). The CDR3 is 15 residues long. Germline values: CDR1 KGHSH, CDR2 LQKENI. The V gene lost 3 bases and the J gene lost 1 base, with 13 bases spanning the gap. The CDR3 loop reads CASSPTRGGSYEQYF. The CDR3 nucleotides read TGTGCCAGCTCACCCACTAGGGGGGGTTCCTACGAGCAGTACTTC.